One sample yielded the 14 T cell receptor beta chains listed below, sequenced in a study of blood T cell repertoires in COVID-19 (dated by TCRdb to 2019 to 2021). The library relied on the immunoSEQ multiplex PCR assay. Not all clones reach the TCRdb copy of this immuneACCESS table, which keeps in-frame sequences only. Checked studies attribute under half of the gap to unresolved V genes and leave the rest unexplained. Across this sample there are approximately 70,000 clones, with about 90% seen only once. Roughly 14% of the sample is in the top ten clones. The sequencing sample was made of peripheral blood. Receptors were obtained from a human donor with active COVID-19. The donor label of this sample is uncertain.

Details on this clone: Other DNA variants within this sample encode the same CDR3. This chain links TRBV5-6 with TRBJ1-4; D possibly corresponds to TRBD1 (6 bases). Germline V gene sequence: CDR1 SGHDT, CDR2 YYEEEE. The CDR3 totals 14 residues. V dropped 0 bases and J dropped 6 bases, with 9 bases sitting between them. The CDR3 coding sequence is TGTGCCAGCAGCTTGGGCAGGGGTTATGAAAAACTGTTTTTT. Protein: CASSLGRGYEKLFF.

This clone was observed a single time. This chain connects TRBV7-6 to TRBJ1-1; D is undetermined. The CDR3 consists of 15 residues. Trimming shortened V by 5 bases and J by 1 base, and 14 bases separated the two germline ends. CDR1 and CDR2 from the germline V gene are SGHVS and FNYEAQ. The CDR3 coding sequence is TGTGCCAGCAGCCAGTCCACGGGAGCGAACACTGAAGCTTTCTTT. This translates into CASSQSTGANTEAFF.

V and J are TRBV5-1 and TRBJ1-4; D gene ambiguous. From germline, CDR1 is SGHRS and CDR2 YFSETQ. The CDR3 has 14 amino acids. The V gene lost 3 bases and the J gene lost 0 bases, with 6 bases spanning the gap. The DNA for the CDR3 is TGCGCCAGCAGCTCGGACTCAACTAATGAAAAACTGTTTTTT. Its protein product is CASSSDSTNEKLFF.

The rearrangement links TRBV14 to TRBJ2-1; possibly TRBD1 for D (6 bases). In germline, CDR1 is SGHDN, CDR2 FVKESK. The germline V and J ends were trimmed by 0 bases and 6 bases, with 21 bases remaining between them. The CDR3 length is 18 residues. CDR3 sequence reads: CASSQDFSGPGVGNEQFF. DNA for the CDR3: TGTGCCAGCAGCCAAGATTTCAGTGGCCCAGGGGTTGGCAATGAGCAGTTCTTC. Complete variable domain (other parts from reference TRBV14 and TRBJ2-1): EAGVTQFPSHSVIEKGQTVTLRCDPISGHDNLYWYRRVMGKEIKFLLHFVKESKQDESGMPNNRFLAERTGGTYSTLKVQPAELEDSGVYFCASSQDFSGPGVGNEQFFGPGTRLTVL.

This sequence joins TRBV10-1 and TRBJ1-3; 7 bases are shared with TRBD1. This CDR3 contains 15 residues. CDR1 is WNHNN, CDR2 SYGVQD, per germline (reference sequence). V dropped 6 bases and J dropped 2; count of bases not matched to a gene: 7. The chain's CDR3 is CASRNRGGPGNTIYF. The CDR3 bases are TGCGCCAGCAGAAACAGGGGAGGCCCTGGAAACACCATATATTTT.

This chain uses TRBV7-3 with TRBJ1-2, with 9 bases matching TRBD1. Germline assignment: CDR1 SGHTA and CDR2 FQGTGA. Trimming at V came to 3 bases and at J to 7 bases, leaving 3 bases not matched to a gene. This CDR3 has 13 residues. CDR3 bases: TGTGCCAGCAGCTTCGGACAGGGGACTGGCTACACCTTC. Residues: CASSFGQGTGYTF.

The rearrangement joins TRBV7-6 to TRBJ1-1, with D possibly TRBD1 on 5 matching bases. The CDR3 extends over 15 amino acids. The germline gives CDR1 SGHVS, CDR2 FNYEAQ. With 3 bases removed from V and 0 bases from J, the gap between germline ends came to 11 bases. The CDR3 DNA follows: TGTGCCAGCAGCTTTGGGGCAAACCTGAACACTGAAGCTTTCTTT. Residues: CASSFGANLNTEAFF.

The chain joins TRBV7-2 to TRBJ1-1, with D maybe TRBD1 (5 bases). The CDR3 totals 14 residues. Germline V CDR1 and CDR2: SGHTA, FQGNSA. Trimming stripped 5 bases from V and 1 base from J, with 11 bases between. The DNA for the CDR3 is TGTGCCAGCAGCCGCGAGCAGGGGAACACTGAAGCTTTCTTT. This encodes CASSREQGNTEAFF.

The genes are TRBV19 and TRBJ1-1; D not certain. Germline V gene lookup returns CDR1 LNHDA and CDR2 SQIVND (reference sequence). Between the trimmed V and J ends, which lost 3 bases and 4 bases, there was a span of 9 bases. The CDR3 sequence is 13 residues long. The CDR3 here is CASSMSLVTEAFF. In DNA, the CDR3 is TGTGCCAGTAGTATGAGTCTGGTCACTGAAGCTTTCTTT.

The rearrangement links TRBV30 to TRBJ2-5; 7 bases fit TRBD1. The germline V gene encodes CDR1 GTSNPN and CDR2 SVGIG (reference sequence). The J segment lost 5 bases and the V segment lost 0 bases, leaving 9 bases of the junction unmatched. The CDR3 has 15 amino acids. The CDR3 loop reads CAWSVVGGFVETQYF. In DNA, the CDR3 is TGTGCCTGGAGTGTAGTAGGGGGCTTCGTGGAGACCCAGTACTTC.

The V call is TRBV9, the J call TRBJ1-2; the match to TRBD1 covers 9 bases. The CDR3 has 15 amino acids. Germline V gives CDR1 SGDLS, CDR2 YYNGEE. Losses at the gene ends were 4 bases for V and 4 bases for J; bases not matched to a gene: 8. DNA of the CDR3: TGTGCCAGCAGCCCCTTTACGACAGGGGGCTATGGCTACACCTTC. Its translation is CASSPFTTGGYGYTF. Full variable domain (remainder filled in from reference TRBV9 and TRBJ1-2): DSGVTQTPKHLITATGQRVTLRCSPRSGDLSVYWYQQSLDQGLQFLIQYYNGEERAKGNILERFSAQQFPDLHSELNLSSLELGDSALYFCASSPFTTGGYGYTFGSGTRLTVV.

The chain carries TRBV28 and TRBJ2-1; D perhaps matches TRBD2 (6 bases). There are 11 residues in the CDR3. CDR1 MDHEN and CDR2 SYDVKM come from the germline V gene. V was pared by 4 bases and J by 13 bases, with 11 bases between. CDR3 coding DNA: TGTGCCAGCAGTTGGGACTCCAGACAGTTCTTC. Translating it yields CASSWDSRQFF.

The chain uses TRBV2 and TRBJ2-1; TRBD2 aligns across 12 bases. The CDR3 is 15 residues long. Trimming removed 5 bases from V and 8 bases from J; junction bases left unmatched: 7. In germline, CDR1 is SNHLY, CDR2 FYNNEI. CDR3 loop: CASSWTSGVSDEQFF. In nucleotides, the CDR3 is TGTGCCAGCAGTTGGACTAGCGGGGTTTCGGATGAGCAGTTCTTC.

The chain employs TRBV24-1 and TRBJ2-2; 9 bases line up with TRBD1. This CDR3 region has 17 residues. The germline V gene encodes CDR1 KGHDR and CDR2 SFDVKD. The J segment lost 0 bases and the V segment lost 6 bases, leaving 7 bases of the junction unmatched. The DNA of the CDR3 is TGTGCCACCAGTACAGGGGGCTGGGTCGCGAACACCGGGGAGCTGTTTTTT. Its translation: CATSTGGWVANTGELFF.